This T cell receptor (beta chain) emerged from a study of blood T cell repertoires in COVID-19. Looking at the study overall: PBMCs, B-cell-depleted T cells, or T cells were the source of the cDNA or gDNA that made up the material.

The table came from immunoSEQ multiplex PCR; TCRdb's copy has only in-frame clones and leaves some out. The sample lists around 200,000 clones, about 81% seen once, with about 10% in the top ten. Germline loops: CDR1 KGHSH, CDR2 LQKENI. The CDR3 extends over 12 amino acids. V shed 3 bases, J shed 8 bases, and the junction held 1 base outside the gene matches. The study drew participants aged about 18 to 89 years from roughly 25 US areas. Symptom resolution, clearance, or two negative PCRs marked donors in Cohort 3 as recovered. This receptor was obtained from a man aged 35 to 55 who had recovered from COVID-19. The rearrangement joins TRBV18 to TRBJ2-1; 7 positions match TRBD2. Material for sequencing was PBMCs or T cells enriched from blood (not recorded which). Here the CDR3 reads CASSPGGDEQFF. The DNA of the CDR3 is TGTGCCAGCTCACCGGGAGGGGATGAGCAGTTCTTC.